These 18 T cell receptor beta chains came from one sample sequenced in a study of CD8+ T cells in alopecia areata. The treatment was: oral pan-JAK inhibitor, 5-10 mg twice daily. TCR sequencing used cDNA made by reverse transcription of extracted RNA. Sequencing used immunoSEQ multiplex PCR; TCRdb keeps in-frame clones, though not all of them. The sample includes around 190,000 clones, roughly 64% seen only once; the top ten take more than 3.5%. Here the sequenced sample was CD4+ T cells sorted from blood, taken at week 4, from a patient treated with tofacitinib. The receptor source for this set is a human donor with alopecia areata.

This clone came up once. The chain couples TRBV10-3 to TRBJ2-1; 11 bases line up with TRBD1. Germline lookup yields CDR1 ENHRY and CDR2 SYGVKD. The length of the CDR3 is 16 residues. Trimming cost V 4 bases and J 7 bases; bases outside gene matches: 9. CDR3 bases: TGTGCCATCAGTGCCCGAACCGGGACAGGGGGAAATGAGCAGTTCTTC. The encoded protein is CAISARTGTGGNEQFF.

V usage is TRBV29-1 and J usage is TRBJ2-2, with D possibly being TRBD1 or TRBD2 (5 bases each). This CDR3 region has 13 residues. Trimming removed 7 bases from V and 0 bases from J, with 9 bases in between. Germline V gene data show CDR1 as SQVTM and CDR2 as ANQGSEA. The CDR3 DNA follows: TGCAGCGGAGGGACGGCGAACACCGGGGAGCTGTTTTTT. Amino acids: CSGGTANTGELFF.

V gene TRBV7-2 combines with J gene TRBJ1-1, with unresolved D. V was clipped by 7 bases and J by 1 base, with 16 bases between them. Germline lookup yields CDR1 SGHTA and CDR2 FQGNSA. This CDR3 comprises 15 residues. Here the CDR3 reads CASTVTGKRNTEAFF. The DNA of the CDR3 is TGTGCCAGCACCGTCACGGGGAAGAGGAACACTGAAGCTTTCTTT.

This clone was observed a few times. V usage is TRBV29-1 and J usage is TRBJ1-3; D not resolved. Germline V gives CDR1 SQVTM, CDR2 ANQGSEA. Deletions cut 6 bases from V and 4 bases from J, with 10 bases between. The CDR3 is 12 residues long. The chain's CDR3 is CSVALLGNTIYF. CDR3 coding DNA: TGCAGCGTAGCATTACTGGGAAACACCATATATTTT.

V and J are TRBV15 and TRBJ2-5, with D perhaps assigned TRBD1 or TRBD2 (5 bases each). Germline lookup yields CDR1 LNHNV and CDR2 YYDKDF (reference sequence). The CDR3 is made up of 13 amino acids. Trimming took off 11 bases at V and 1 base at J, with 14 bases between the two ends. DNA of the CDR3: TGTGCCGCCTCGCCGGGACGCCAAGAGACCCAGTACTTC. Translating it yields CAASPGRQETQYF.

V and J are TRBV5-1 and TRBJ2-1; 7 bases fit TRBD1. CDR1 and CDR2 from the germline V gene are SGHRS and YFSETQ. V lost 3 bases to trimming and J lost 13 bases; unmatched junction nucleotides: 10. The CDR3 has 13 amino acids. CDR3 sequence: CASSSPGQFSQFF. The CDR3, as DNA: TGCGCCAGCAGCTCCCCGGGACAGTTCAGTCAGTTCTTC.

The V and J genes are TRBV5-1 and TRBJ1-1, with TRBD1 matching over 12 bases. CDR3 size: 15 residues. CDR1 and CDR2 from the germline V gene are SGHRS and YFSETQ. V lost 7 bases to trimming and J lost 1 base; unmatched junction nucleotides: 5. The DNA for the CDR3 is TGCGCCAGCTGGGGACAGGGGGCCCCGAACACTGAAGCTTTCTTT. This sequence encodes CASWGQGAPNTEAFF.

This clone has just a few counts. Other DNA sequences in this specimen translate into the identical CDR3. The rearrangement uses TRBV30 and TRBJ2-3; D remains ambiguous. The V gene's germline CDR1 is GTSNPN and CDR2 SVGIG (reference sequence). The CDR3 extends over 12 amino acids. Trimming left V 0 bases short and J 2 bases short, with 3 bases between. The CDR3 DNA reads as TGTGCCTGGAGTGTACTCACAGATACGCAGTATTTT. Amino acid sequence: CAWSVLTDTQYF.

V usage is TRBV15 and J usage is TRBJ1-4; tentative D call: TRBD1 (6 bases). CDR3 length equals 14 residues. V was clipped by 0 bases and J by 8 bases, with 10 bases between them. Germline CDR1 and CDR2: LNHNV and YYDKDF (reference sequence). The CDR3 here is CATSRDQGNEKLFF. For the CDR3, the DNA is TGTGCCACCAGCAGAGATCAGGGGAACGAAAAACTGTTTTTT.

The chain employs TRBV11-2 and TRBJ1-6, with TRBD1 as a possible D gene (6 bases). The germline V gene has CDR1 SGHAT and CDR2 FQNNGV. This CDR3 is built from 14 residues. Trimming stripped 5 bases from V and 9 bases from J, with 14 bases between. The CDR3 coding sequence is TGTGCCAGCAGCAAACAGGGTGGGGCTTCACCCCTCCACTTT. This translates into CASSKQGGASPLHF.

A few counts support this clone. The CDR3 coding sequence is TGTGCCAGCAGCTTAGCGACCTACGAGCAGTACTTC. It specifies CASSLATYEQYF. The chain uses TRBV7-2 and TRBJ2-7; D gene uncertain. In germline, CDR1 is SGHTA, CDR2 FQGNSA. Trimming took off 0 bases at V and 2 bases at J, with 2 bases between the two ends. CDR3 length: 12 amino acids.

The chain uses TRBV7-8 and TRBJ1-4, with D possibly matching TRBD1 (5 bases). This CDR3 is built from 15 residues. V was cut by 4 bases and J by 3 bases, with 12 bases left in between. Germline CDR1 reads SGHVS; CDR2 reads FQNEAQ. CDR3 nucleotide sequence: TGTGCCAGCAGCTCCCAGGGTGTACCTAATGAAAAACTGTTTTTT. This codes for CASSSQGVPNEKLFF.

Only a few counts were recorded for this clone. The chain's CDR3 is CASRQGWTEAFF. CDR3 nucleotide sequence: TGTGCCAGCCGACAGGGTTGGACTGAAGCTTTCTTT. This chain connects TRBV19 to TRBJ1-1; 7 nucleotides match TRBD1. The CDR3 sequence is 12 residues long. Per germline, CDR1 LNHDA and CDR2 SQIVND (reference sequence). Trimming took 9 bases from V and 5 from J; bases not matched to a gene: 6.

V usage is TRBV6-5 and J usage is TRBJ2-3; D remains ambiguous. Germline loops: CDR1 MNHEY, CDR2 SVGAGI. The CDR3 totals 13 residues. Trimming took off 6 bases at V and 1 base at J, with 8 bases between the two ends. The CDR3 sequence: CASRTDGTDTQYF. In nucleotides, the CDR3 is TGTGCCAGCAGAACAGACGGCACAGATACGCAGTATTTT.

This clone was recorded a few times. This chain links TRBV4-3 with TRBJ1-5; D is undetermined. V was pared by 2 bases and J by 4 bases, with 9 bases between. The germline gives CDR1 LGHNA, CDR2 YSLEER. The CDR3 loop spans 14 amino acids. The CDR3: CASSQQVTNQPQHF. The CDR3 DNA is TGCGCCAGCAGCCAACAGGTGACAAATCAGCCCCAGCATTTT.

This rearrangement joins TRBV30 to TRBJ2-5; no reliable D call. The CDR3 spans 13 residues. Trimming cost V 1 base and J 5 bases, with 11 bases left between them. Germline assignment: CDR1 GTSNPN and CDR2 SVGIG (reference sequence). The CDR3 loop is CAWSAELSETQYF. CDR3 nucleotide sequence: TGTGCCTGGAGTGCTGAGCTATCGGAGACCCAGTACTTC.

There are a few counts of this clone. V gene TRBV6-5 combines with J gene TRBJ2-7; the D gene is possibly TRBD1 (6 bases). This CDR3 comprises 15 residues. The V gene lost 5 bases and the J gene lost 0 bases, with 14 bases spanning the gap. CDR1 is MNHEY and CDR2 is SVGAGI in the germline V gene. CDR3 coding DNA: TGTGCCAGCAGTCGTACGAGGGGGAGCTCCTACGAGCAGTACTTC. As protein: CASSRTRGSSYEQYF.

This chain joins TRBV25-1 and TRBJ2-1; D unresolved. Trimming left V 4 bases short and J 4 bases short, with 11 bases between. This CDR3 is 14 amino acids long. CDR1 is MGHDK and CDR2 is SYGVNS in the germline V gene. CDR3 amino acids: CASSAIQRYNEQFF. The CDR3 DNA is TGTGCCAGCAGTGCTATACAGCGATACAATGAGCAGTTCTTC.